The clone carrying this TCR beta chain was seen repeatedly, ten times or more. What it binds is not known. V shed 4 bases, J shed 4 bases, and the junction held 4 bases outside the gene matches. This CDR3 has 16 residues. From germline, CDR1 is SGHRS and CDR2 YFSETQ. The source of the sample is a study of neurological immune-mediated disorders. Findings and limits, study-wide: There were no CDR3 amino acid sequences shared by expanded clones across subjects, a result suggesting private repertoires in all groups. Grouping of repertoires by phylogeny put those of 18 of 34 multiple sclerosis patients into a single related-CDR3 cluster, a possible signature.

A 10-nucleotide random UMI tagged transcripts in template-switch 5'RACE cDNA synthesis. Via MiXCR, TCRdb re-called the 5' RACE reads, giving one row per CDR3 protein. The table shows 40,000 to 55,000 distinct CDR3 sequences, with about 5.6% occurring only once. CD4+ or CD8+ T cells at a count of some 900,000 served as input for the sorted libraries. The chain has TRBV5-1 and TRBJ2-2; TRBD2 agrees at 13 bases. The sample taken for sequencing was CD4+ T cells from blood. The clonotype originates from a woman between 18 and 29 years old with multiple sclerosis. In DNA, the CDR3 is TGCGCCAGCAGCCCACTAGCGGGAGGGAGCACCGGGGAGCTGTTTTTT. It is translated as CASSPLAGGSTGELFF.